The TCR beta chain under discussion was sequenced for a study of blood T cell repertoires in COVID-19. About the research overall: The United States, Italy and Spain supplied acute and convalescent COVID-19 samples. T cells, B-cell-depleted T cells, or PBMCs provided the cDNA or gDNA that served as material.

The V segment lost 6 bases and the J segment 3 bases; nucleotides outside the gene matches: 0. CDR1 is MRHNA and CDR2 is SNTAGT in the germline V gene. CDR3 size: 14 residues. As originally analysed: Reference gene primer amplification yielded estimated nucleated cell counts. The repertoire was sequenced with immunoSEQ multiplex PCR; TCRdb's copy has only in-frame clones and lacks some. The V and J calls and clone size were taken over from that table, and D and trimming were inferred from the DNA. The data contain roughly 200,000 clones, roughly 84% of them seen just once; the ten biggest clones take up roughly 6.2%.

This TCR came from a woman in her forties who had recovered from COVID-19. The rearrangement uses TRBV6-4 and TRBJ2-2; 11 bases map to TRBD1. The sample was peripheral blood. The CDR3 here is CASRGQGDTGELFF. CDR3 sequence (DNA): TGTGCCAGCAGGGGACAGGGGGACACCGGGGAGCTGTTTTTT.